Sequencing of this T cell receptor (beta chain) was carried out in a study of blood T cells in healthy people across ages. Broader study findings: Relative to aged donors, long-lived donors carried more naive CD4+ cells and displayed higher diversity.

Of note for this clonotype: Its target is unknown. At one of its ends the junction is not consistent with the germline gene, which may arise from a read error.

The germline V gene encodes CDR1 LGHDT and CDR2 YNNKEL (reference sequence). The length of the CDR3 is 12 residues. The second PCR ran 7 to 11 cycles with a sample-barcoded 5' primer and J-beta primers. With 12 random nucleotides, a template-switch adaptor tagged each individual cDNA molecule. From the 5' RACE reads, TCRdb called clonotypes with MiXCR, one entry per CDR3 protein. Among around 1,000,000 distinct CDR3 sequences listed, roughly a quarter were seen once. The authors isolated at least 6.5 million PBMCs per sample. The sample also formed part of further work on T cells of mothers and their children. That publication notes: Over 8 million TCR beta CDR3 reads were obtained from each mother, and about 3 million from each child.

The V and J genes are TRBV3-1 and TRBJ2-5, with D hard to call. What was sequenced was blood. The sequence came from a girl aged 2-10 years in good health. The CDR3 loop reads CTSSQVKETQYF. The CDR3 region has the DNA TGTACCAGCAGCCAAGTTAAAGAGACCCAGTACTTC.